What follows are 6 T cell receptor beta chains derived from one specimen sequenced in a study of blood T cell repertoires in COVID-19. Clones were read by immunoSEQ multiplex PCR, and TCRdb kept only the in-frame ones, dropping some. The sample shows 100,000 to 150,000 clones, approximately 68% of them seen only once. The sequenced sample was peripheral blood. Source of these receptors: a woman in her seventies with acute or convalescent COVID-19.

J is TRBJ2-1 and V is TRBV5-1, with 14 bases fitting TRBD2. Germline CDR1 SGHRS, CDR2 YFSETQ. The CDR3 contains 16 residues. After removal of 0 bases from V and 6 bases from J, the junction contained 2 bases not matched to a gene. The DNA for the CDR3 is TGCGCCAGCAGCTTGGGGACTAGCGGGGGGTTCAATGAGCAGTTCTTC. Encoded protein: CASSLGTSGGFNEQFF.

The chain is built from TRBV12-3 or TRBV12-4 and TRBJ2-2, with D hard to call. The CDR3 has 13 amino acids. Trimming cost V 6 bases and J 4 bases, with 9 bases left between them. Written as DNA, the CDR3 is TGTGCCAGCAGAATTCAACTCACCGGGGAGCTGTTTTTT. It encodes CASRIQLTGELFF.

The V gene is TRBV4-1, the J gene TRBJ2-1; 7 bases are shared with TRBD1. Trimming took 0 bases from V and 6 from J; bases not matched to a gene: 11. The CDR3 loop spans 17 amino acids. Germline V gene sequence: CDR1 MGHRA, CDR2 YSYEKL. The CDR3 here is CASSQEEQGKLGNEQFF. As DNA, the CDR3 is TGCGCCAGCAGCCAAGAAGAACAGGGGAAGTTGGGCAATGAGCAGTTCTTC.

The chain links TRBV27 to TRBJ1-6, with D maybe TRBD1 (6 bases). This CDR3 contains 15 residues. Trimming removed 3 bases at V and 8 bases at J, with 14 bases between. Germline-derived CDR1 and CDR2 are MNHEY and SMNVEV (reference sequence). This chain's CDR3 is CASSLMTGGHSPLHF. The CDR3 DNA follows: TGTGCCAGCAGTTTGATGACAGGCGGGCATTCACCCCTCCACTTT.

The sample holds a few counts of this clone. The V gene is TRBV2, the J gene TRBJ1-5; 8 bases are a match to TRBD1. J lost 8 bases, V lost 7 bases, and 7 bases had no gene match. The CDR3 loop spans 13 amino acids. The germline CDR1 and CDR2 sequences are SNHLY and FYNNEI. CDR3 nucleotide sequence: TGTGCCAGCAAAGACAGGGGCGGAGAGCCCCAGCATTTT. Its protein is CASKDRGGEPQHF.

This clone was observed a single time. This sequence joins TRBV13 and TRBJ1-3; D gene unclear. Trimming pared 4 bases from V and 4 bases from J, leaving 14 bases between. Per germline, CDR1 PRHDT and CDR2 FYEKMQ (reference sequence). The CDR3 contains 15 residues. DNA for the CDR3: TGTGCCAGCAGCTCCCGACAACTGTCAGGAAACACCATATATTTT. Its translation is CASSSRQLSGNTIYF.